The rows below give T cell receptor beta chains drawn from one sample of a study of blood T cell repertoires in COVID-19. Assay: immunoSEQ multiplex PCR; the TCRdb copy retains only in-frame clones and omits some. The table includes around 470,000 clones, roughly 89% detected once. Input material: peripheral blood. These receptors were collected from a man aged 18 to 30 with COVID-19, enrolled during active disease. The CDR3 runs from the conserved cysteine through the conserved F or W. Each record gives: CDR3 DNA, CDR3 protein, V gene, clone size, D gene, J gene. The D gene is left open where the match is weak. Clone size is not always given. Where it is, it says once, few, many or a class for expanded clones.

TGTGCCAGCAGTTCCAAAGGGACAGCGCTAGCCAAAAACATTCAGTACTTC CASSSKGTALAKNIQYF TRBV28 once TRBD1 TRBJ2-4
TGTGCCAGCAGCGACCCGACTAGCGCCCAGGGGGAGCTGTTTTTT CASSDPTSAQGELFF TRBV9 - TRBD2 TRBJ2-2
TGTGCCAGCAGCCACATCGGACAGTCGTCGGGCTATGGCTACACCTTC CASSHIGQSSGYGYTF TRBV7-9 - - TRBJ1-2
TGTGCCAGCAGCCGCACTAGCGGGGTCCCATGGGAGCAGTTCTTC CASSRTSGVPWEQFF TRBV6-5 - TRBD2 TRBJ2-1
TGTGCCAGCAGCCCGGAGGGAGCGGGGGGCCTTACGCAGTATTTT CASSPEGAGGLTQYF TRBV7-8 few TRBD2 TRBJ2-3
TGTGCCAGCAGGACCGGGACAGGGGGCACCGGGGAGCTGTTTTTT CASRTGTGGTGELFF TRBV3-1/TRBV3-2 once TRBD1 TRBJ2-2
TGTGCCAGCAGTCACGGGTTGACGCAGTATTTT CASSHGLTQYF TRBV6-5 - - TRBJ2-3
TGTGCCAGCAGCCTTAGAACTACAGGGCCTCGCTATGGCTACACCTTC CASSLRTTGPRYGYTF TRBV3-1/TRBV3-2 - - TRBJ1-2
TGTGCCACCTCGCCAGGGAATAGCGGGAGCACAGATACGCAGTATTTT CATSPGNSGSTDTQYF TRBV24-1 - TRBD2 TRBJ2-3
TGCGCCAGCAGCCAAGGTCCGGGACAGGGCGGGGAGACCCAGTACTTC CASSQGPGQGGETQYF TRBV4-1 once TRBD1 TRBJ2-5
TGTGCCAGCAGCTTAATAGGCGGCCTGAACACCGGGGAGCTGTTTTTT CASSLIGGLNTGELFF TRBV7-9 once - TRBJ2-2